These T cell receptor beta chains were read from a single sample in a study of T cells in Graves' hyperthyroidism and ophthalmopathy. TCRdb used MiXCR to reprocess the multiplex PCR reads, holding one entry per CDR3 protein. Of under 800,000 distinct CDR3 sequences listed, about 14% are singletons. The source material was blood. Receptors were obtained from a woman under 30 with Graves' hyperthyroidism. CDR3s leave out the opening cysteine and the closing phenylalanine or tryptophan. The order of the fields is V gene, J gene, CDR3 length, CDR3 protein.

TRBV30	TRBJ1-5	11	AWTPGFGQPQH
TRBV7-9	TRBJ1-4	13	ASSLGDRETEKLF
TRBV30	TRBJ2-3	12	AWGLGQGTDTQY
TRBV10-3	TRBJ2-1	11	AISGSGKDEQF
TRBV29-1	TRBJ2-2	11	SVTVANTGELF
TRBV20-1	TRBJ2-7	11	SATPGQGYEQY
TRBV30	TRBJ2-6	15	AWMPTGGGAGANVLT
TRBV2	TRBJ1-5	11	ASCRQGDQPQH
TRBV7-8	TRBJ2-1	13	ASSFPLAGANEQF
TRBV7-2	TRBJ2-7	12	ASSFGLGSYEQY
TRBV20-1	TRBJ2-5	14	SASEGGVAGQETQY
TRBV6-2/TRBV6-3	TRBJ2-7	11	ASGLGTSAEQY
TRBV12-3/TRBV12-4	TRBJ2-5	9	ASSSRETQY
TRBV9	TRBJ2-3	16	ASSVDGTSGRATDTQY
TRBV28	TRBJ2-2	14	ASSLNPSGKTGELF
TRBV6-6	TRBJ2-7	14	ASSYERLAQGYEQY
TRBV19	TRBJ1-2	11	ASSQQGWYGYT
TRBV12-3/TRBV12-4	TRBJ2-5	13	ASSFMGQGRETQY
TRBV18	TRBJ1-6	15	ASSPTLGQDGDSPLH
TRBV4-1	TRBJ1-1	12	ASSRGVLNTEAF
TRBV11-1	TRBJ1-1	13	ASSKRGQGNTEAF
TRBV19	TRBJ1-2	14	ASSTVGQGGNYGYT
TRBV12-3/TRBV12-4	TRBJ2-7	11	ASRGPEIFEQY
TRBV12-3/TRBV12-4	TRBJ2-2	15	ASSLARTKLGTGELF
TRBV3-1	TRBJ1-1	14	ASSLQRPRMNTEAF
TRBV6-4	TRBJ2-7	12	ASSERTDLYEQY
TRBV9	TRBJ2-1	13	ASSVGRDGHNEQF
TRBV12-3/TRBV12-4	TRBJ2-1	14	ASSPGSGSSYNEQF
TRBV2	TRBJ2-4	11	ASSRGQGDIQY
TRBV28	TRBJ2-7	16	ASSRDRARASGIYEQY
TRBV3-1	TRBJ1-1	12	ASSQGVGGAEAF
TRBV20-1	TRBJ2-5	8	SAGTGVQY
TRBV20-1	TRBJ2-6	11	SARASGANVLT
TRBV20-1	TRBJ2-7	11	SANPGNSYEQY
TRBV15	TRBJ1-5	14	ATSRPDVSSNQPQH
TRBV27	TRBJ2-5	14	ASSFLSGIGQETQY
TRBV5-6	TRBJ1-1	11	ASSVQGSTEAF
TRBV12-3/TRBV12-4	TRBJ1-1	9	ATARAGEAF
TRBV4-3	TRBJ2-3	15	ASSQDWTAGATDTQY
TRBV6-2/TRBV6-3	TRBJ1-5	13	ASSWGGAGNQPQH
TRBV2	TRBJ1-5	17	ASSEALRGRLFSNQPQH
TRBV5-1	TRBJ2-1	14	ASSLGRTPIYNEQF